The clone carrying this T cell receptor (beta chain) is a singleton in its sample. Using immunoSEQ multiplex PCR, the repertoire was profiled, and TCRdb retains in-frame clones only, with some absent. Here the sample spans about 190,000 clones, over 60% being singletons. This sample is drawn from a study of blood T cell repertoires in COVID-19. The ends lost 1 base at V and 0 bases at J; junction bases unmatched: 2. This CDR3 comprises 16 residues. Germline assignment: CDR1 SEHNR and CDR2 FQNEAQ (reference sequence). The chain carries TRBV7-9 and TRBJ2-5, with 10 nucleotides matching TRBD1. Sequences were obtained from peripheral blood. This clonotype originated in an older woman with acute or convalescent COVID-19. The CDR3 loop reads CASSLGGQGYQETQYF. DNA for the CDR3: TGTGCCAGCAGCTTAGGGGGACAGGGGTACCAAGAGACCCAGTACTTC.